A selection of T cell receptor beta chains follows, all from one sample in a study of blood T cell repertoires in COVID-19. Clones were sequenced by immunoSEQ multiplex PCR, and TCRdb holds only the in-frame ones, with some missing. This sample yields approximately 200,000 clones, of which approximately 81% are seen a single time; about 19% belongs to the top ten. The sample comprised PBMCs or T cells enriched from blood (not recorded which). These receptors all stem from a man aged 40-50 years who had recovered from COVID-19. The CDR3 runs from the conserved cysteine through the conserved F or W. The D gene is left open where the match is weak. Size values are once, few and many counts, or a class for expanded clones, and some rows have none.

v_call,clone_size,j_call,cdr3_length,d_call,cdr3_nt,cdr3_aa
TRBV4-1,.,TRBJ1-5,17,TRBD1,TGCGCCAGCAGCCAAGAACCTCCGGGACAGGGGGGACAGCCCCAGCATTTT,CASSQEPPGQGGQPQHF
TRBV10-1,.,TRBJ2-7,12,TRBD2,TGCGCCAGCAGTAATAGCGGGTCCGAGCAGTACTTC,CASSNSGSEQYF
TRBV28,.,TRBJ2-7,14,TRBD1,TGTGCCAGCAGAGCCGGGACAGGGGGCTATCGGCAGTACTTC,CASRAGTGGYRQYF
TRBV7-2,.,TRBJ2-7,17,.,TGTGCCAGCAGTCGAAATATAGTCGGGGGGCGATTTGTTGAGCAGTACTTC,CASSRNIVGGRFVEQYF
TRBV27,.,TRBJ1-2,14,TRBD1,TGTGCCAGCAGTTGGAGACAGGGGGCCGATGGCTACACCTTC,CASSWRQGADGYTF
TRBV28,.,TRBJ1-1,13,.,TGTGCCAGCAACCTACTTGAGGGTACTGAAGCTTTCTTT,CASNLLEGTEAFF
TRBV9,.,TRBJ2-6,20,TRBD1,TGTGCCAGCAGCGTAATGAGAGGGGACAGGGAATCGTCTGGGGCCAACGTCCTGACTTTC,CASSVMRGDRESSGANVLTF
TRBV7-2,.,TRBJ1-4,16,TRBD1,TGTGCCAGCAGCCGTCGCCTCGGGACAGCTAATGAAAAACTGTTTTTT,CASSRRLGTANEKLFF
TRBV7-3,.,TRBJ2-3,16,TRBD1,TGTGCCAGCAGCTCGCGGGACAGGGGATGGGCAGATACGCAGTATTTT,CASSSRDRGWADTQYF
TRBV5-1,.,TRBJ2-7,13,.,TGCGCCAGCAGCTTGGCTCTCCCTCGGGAGCAGTACTTC,CASSLALPREQYF
TRBV28,.,TRBJ2-7,15,.,TGTGCCAGCAGTTTGGAATGGGGGTCCGCGGGGGAGCAGTACTTC,CASSLEWGSAGEQYF
TRBV29-1,.,TRBJ2-1,12,.,TGCAGCGTTCGGGACACTTCTAGCAAGCAGTTCTTC,CSVRDTSSKQFF
TRBV6-5,.,TRBJ2-1,10,.,TGTGCCAGCGGCAACAATGAGCAGTTCTTC,CASGNNEQFF
TRBV7-2,.,TRBJ2-3,15,.,TGTGCCAGCAGCTCGGGATCGACGACGGTAGATACGCAGTATTTT,CASSSGSTTVDTQYF
TRBV5-4,.,TRBJ2-2,15,TRBD1,TGTGCCAGCAGGTCCGGGACAGGGGACACCGGGGAGCTGTTTTTT,CASRSGTGDTGELFF
TRBV3-1/TRBV3-2,.,TRBJ2-7,15,TRBD1,TGTGCCAGCATGCACGACGACAGGGGAGAAGACGAGCAGTACTTC,CASMHDDRGEDEQYF
TRBV14,.,TRBJ2-1,16,.,TGTGCCAGCAGCCAATTAGGTAGCGGAGTGTACAATGAGCAGTTCTTC,CASSQLGSGVYNEQFF
TRBV12-3/TRBV12-4,.,TRBJ2-7,13,.,TGTGCCAGCAGTTACAGACAGGCCCCTCGGCAGTACTTC,CASSYRQAPRQYF
TRBV5-1,.,TRBJ1-3,19,TRBD1,TGCGCCAGCAGCCTCGGGACAGGGGGTTCATTGAGCTCTGGAAACACCATATATTTT,CASSLGTGGSLSSGNTIYF
TRBV18,.,TRBJ1-1,14,.,TGTGCCAGCTCACCACTAAGTTCCGGGACTGAAGCTTTCTTT,CASSPLSSGTEAFF
TRBV21-1,.,TRBJ2-2,16,.,TGTGCCAGCAGCAAAGTTGGCCTAGCGGACACCGGGGAGCTGTTTTTT,CASSKVGLADTGELFF
TRBV12-3/TRBV12-4,.,TRBJ1-5,13,.,TGTGCCAGCAGTTCGACACTCAATCAGCCCCAGCATTTT,CASSSTLNQPQHF
TRBV5-1,.,TRBJ2-5,15,.,TGCGCCAGCAGCCCAGGACAATTAGGGGGAGAGACCCAGTACTTC,CASSPGQLGGETQYF
TRBV5-1,.,TRBJ1-3,14,.,TGCGCCAGCAGAGAGAGCTTCTCTGGAAACACCATATATTTT,CASRESFSGNTIYF
TRBV5-4,many,TRBJ1-6,17,.,TGTGCCAGCAGCCAAGGGACTGGGGGAGATTCGATTTCACCCCTCCACTTT,CASSQGTGGDSISPLHF
TRBV28,.,TRBJ1-5,13,.,TGTGCCAGCAGCCGTCGGGGGATTCAGCCCCAGCATTTT,CASSRRGIQPQHF
TRBV10-3,.,TRBJ2-1,14,TRBD2,TGTGCCACCGGACTAGCGGGAGTTCACAATGAGCAGTTCTTC,CATGLAGVHNEQFF
TRBV7-9,.,TRBJ1-6,14,TRBD1,TGTGCCAGCAGCTGGACAGGGGTTAATTCACCCCTCCACTTT,CASSWTGVNSPLHF
TRBV28,.,TRBJ2-7,14,.,TGTGCCAGCAGTTTACAGGGGGGCCCATACGAGCAGTACTTC,CASSLQGGPYEQYF
TRBV19,.,TRBJ2-7,16,.,TGTGCCAGTAGTATTCAGGTTGGGCAGAATCCCTACGAGCAGTACTTC,CASSIQVGQNPYEQYF
TRBV10-3,.,TRBJ2-3,19,TRBD2,TGTGCCATCAGTGAGTCTTGGATTGAGACTAGCGGCCGCACAGATACGCAGTATTTT,CAISESWIETSGRTDTQYF
TRBV7-3,.,TRBJ2-1,16,.,TGTGCCAGCAGCTTAGAGACCAGGGCCCCTCTAGATGAGCAGTTCTTC,CASSLETRAPLDEQFF
TRBV28,.,TRBJ1-3,14,.,TGTGCCAGCGGTGCCGGGAGCTCTGGAAACACCATATATTTT,CASGAGSSGNTIYF
TRBV21-1,.,TRBJ2-7,16,.,TGTGCCAGCAGCACCCCTGGGGACTGTAACTCCTACGAGCAGTACTTC,CASSTPGDCNSYEQYF
TRBV7-2,.,TRBJ2-7,15,.,TGTGCCAGCAGCTTAGATCACAGTGGCTGGAACGAGCAGTACTTC,CASSLDHSGWNEQYF
TRBV6-1,.,TRBJ2-7,12,.,TGTGCCAGCAGTGAGGAGGGACGACCAGCGTACTTC,CASSEEGRPAYF
TRBV27,.,TRBJ2-2,16,.,TGTGCCAGCAGTTTTCTCGCAGGGGAGAACACCGGGGAGCTGTTTTTT,CASSFLAGENTGELFF
TRBV5-4,.,TRBJ2-3,15,TRBD2,TGTGCCAGCAGCTTGGGGACTAGCGGGAGAGATACGCAGTATTTT,CASSLGTSGRDTQYF
TRBV3-1/TRBV3-2,.,TRBJ1-4,14,TRBD1,TGTGCCAGTACACCCGGGACAGGGGGTGAAAAACTGTTTTTT,CASTPGTGGEKLFF
TRBV7-9,.,TRBJ1-5,16,TRBD1,TGTGCCAGCAGCTTAGATCAGGGGGCGCGTGATCAGCCCCAGCATTTT,CASSLDQGARDQPQHF
TRBV9,few,TRBJ2-1,17,.,TGTGCCAGCAGCGTAGCGTATGGGCAAGCCTCCTACAATGAGCAGTTCTTC,CASSVAYGQASYNEQFF
TRBV4-1,.,TRBJ1-2,17,.,TGCGCCAGCAGCCAAGATGGGAGGGGCAGGGCTAACTATGGCTACACCTTC,CASSQDGRGRANYGYTF
TRBV18,.,TRBJ2-3,15,.,TGTGCCAGCTCACTTCAAGGAGGGCCCACAGATACGCAGTATTTT,CASSLQGGPTDTQYF
TRBV19,.,TRBJ1-2,13,.,TGTGCCAGTAGTGTCCTCGAGGACTATGGCTACACCTTC,CASSVLEDYGYTF
TRBV11-2,once,TRBJ1-2,14,TRBD1,TGTGCCAGCAGCTTAGCCGAGACAGGGTTTGGCTACACCTTC,CASSLAETGFGYTF
TRBV5-1,few,TRBJ2-5,14,.,TGCGCCAGCAGCTTGGACGCAGGGCAAGAGACCCAGTACTTC,CASSLDAGQETQYF
TRBV27,.,TRBJ1-1,14,.,TGTGCCAGCAGCCTCTACTCAATGAACACTGAAGCTTTCTTT,CASSLYSMNTEAFF
TRBV19,.,TRBJ2-3,13,.,TGTGCCAGTAGGTACATTAGCACAGATACGCAGTATTTT,CASRYISTDTQYF
TRBV27,.,TRBJ2-7,13,.,TGTGCCAGCAGTTGGGGGGAAGACTACGAGCAGTACTTC,CASSWGEDYEQYF
TRBV11-1,.,TRBJ1-2,16,.,TGTGCCAGCAGCTTAACCGGGAAGGTAGCGTTGGATGGCTACACCTTC,CASSLTGKVALDGYTF
TRBV5-8,.,TRBJ2-3,15,TRBD2,TGTGCCAGCAGCTTAGCGGGAGCGGGCACAGATACGCAGTATTTT,CASSLAGAGTDTQYF
TRBV27,few,TRBJ1-1,15,TRBD1,TGTGCCAGCAGTTTCAGGACAGGTATGAACACTGAAGCTTTCTTT,CASSFRTGMNTEAFF
TRBV19,.,TRBJ1-4,17,TRBD1,TGTGCCAGTAGTGCGACAGGGTACGGGGTAGGAAATGAAAAACTGTTTTTT,CASSATGYGVGNEKLFF
TRBV29-1,.,TRBJ1-4,13,.,TGCAGCGTTGGACTAAGCCCGGGTGAAAAACTGTTTTTT,CSVGLSPGEKLFF
TRBV19,few,TRBJ2-5,13,TRBD2,TGTGCCAGCACTGGGACTAGTCGAGAGACCCAGTACTTC,CASTGTSRETQYF
TRBV28,.,TRBJ1-2,15,.,TGTGCCAGCAGTTTGGGGGGGCGGGTTAACTATGGCTACACCTTC,CASSLGGRVNYGYTF
TRBV30,.,TRBJ1-2,14,TRBD1,TGTGCCTGGGGCCCCAAGGACAGGGCCCATGGCTACACCTTC,CAWGPKDRAHGYTF